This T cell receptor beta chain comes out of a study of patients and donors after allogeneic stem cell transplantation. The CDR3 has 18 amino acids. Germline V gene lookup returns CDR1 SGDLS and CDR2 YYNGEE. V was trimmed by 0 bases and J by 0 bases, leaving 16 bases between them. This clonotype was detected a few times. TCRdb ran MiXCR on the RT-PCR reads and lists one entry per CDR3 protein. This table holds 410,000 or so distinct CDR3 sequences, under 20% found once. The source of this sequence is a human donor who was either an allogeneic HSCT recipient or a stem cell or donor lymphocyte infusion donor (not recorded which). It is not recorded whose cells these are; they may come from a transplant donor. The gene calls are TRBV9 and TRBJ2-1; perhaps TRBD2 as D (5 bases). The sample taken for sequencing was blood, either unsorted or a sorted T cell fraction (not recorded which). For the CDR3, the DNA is TGTGCCAGCAGCGTAGAGGGCAGCGGCCCGAGCTCCTACAATGAGCAGTTCTTC. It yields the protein CASSVEGSGPSSYNEQFF.